The present TCR beta chain was sequenced within a study of blood T cell repertoires in COVID-19. Background on the study: Donors in the United States, Italy and Spain gave samples during acute or convalescent COVID-19. PBMCs, B-cell-depleted T cells, or T cells provided the cDNA or gDNA that made up the material.

The V gene end was trimmed by 0 bases and the J gene end by 2 bases; junction bases not matched to a gene: 8. Germline V CDR1 and CDR2: SGHVS, FQNEAQ. The CDR3 is made up of 17 amino acids. Per the original data handling: Nucleated cell number was recorded as an estimate derived from reference gene primer amplification. Measured with immunoSEQ multiplex PCR; TCRdb has only the in-frame clones, and not every one. That table gives V, J and clone size, and the DNA gave D and trimming. The sample contains about 120,000 clones, just over 85% of which appear only once. The chain links TRBV7-8 to TRBJ2-5, with 8 nucleotides matching TRBD2. The sequence derives from a woman between 45 and 65 years old with active or convalescent COVID-19. The sample taken for sequencing was peripheral blood. The CDR3 here is CASSLAPTSDIQETQYF. CDR3 DNA sequence: TGTGCCAGCAGCTTAGCTCCGACTAGCGATATACAAGAGACCCAGTACTTC.